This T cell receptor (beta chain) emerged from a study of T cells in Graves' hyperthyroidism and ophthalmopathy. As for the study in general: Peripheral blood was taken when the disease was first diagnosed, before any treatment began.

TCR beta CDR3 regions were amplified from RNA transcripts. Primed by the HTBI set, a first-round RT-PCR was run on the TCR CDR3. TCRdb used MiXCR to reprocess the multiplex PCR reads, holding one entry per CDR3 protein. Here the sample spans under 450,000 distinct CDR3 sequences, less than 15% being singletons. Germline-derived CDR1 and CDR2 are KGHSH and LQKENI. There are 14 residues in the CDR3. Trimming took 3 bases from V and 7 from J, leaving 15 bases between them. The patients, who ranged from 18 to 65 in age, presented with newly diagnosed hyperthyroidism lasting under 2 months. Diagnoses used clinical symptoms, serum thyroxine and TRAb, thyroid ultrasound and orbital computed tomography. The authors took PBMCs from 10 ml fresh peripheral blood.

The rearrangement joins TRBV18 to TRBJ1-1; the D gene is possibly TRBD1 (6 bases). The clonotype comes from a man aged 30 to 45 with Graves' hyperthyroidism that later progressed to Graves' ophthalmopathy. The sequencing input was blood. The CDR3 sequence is CASSPGGRNGEAFF. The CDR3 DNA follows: TGTGCCAGCTCACCCGGGGGCCGAAACGGTGAAGCTTTCTTT.